This entry is about one TCR beta chain. The sample belongs to a study of blood T cell repertoires in COVID-19. Study details: Material from acute and convalescent COVID-19 was sourced from the United States, Italy and Spain.

TCRdb keeps only in-frame clones here, not all; method: immunoSEQ multiplex PCR. The sample includes approximately 200,000 clones, approximately 83% seen only once; the top ten take 3% to 4%. The CDR3 consists of 14 residues. Trimming cost V 5 bases and J 6 bases, with 15 bases left between them. Germline CDR1 and CDR2: SGDLS and YYNGEE. This clonotype was obtained from a man aged 55-75 years with acute or convalescent COVID-19. The V call is TRBV9, the J call TRBJ1-5; no reliable D call. Sequenced material: peripheral blood. The CDR3 DNA is TGTGCCAGCAGGCGCGATGAGTCGGGTCAGCCCCAGCATTTT. It is translated as CASRRDESGQPQHF.